The text below deals with one T cell receptor (beta chain). Its antigen specificity is not known. It has no much larger one-base neighbor in the sample; base qualities were not kept. The immunoSEQ Assay was used to sequence TCRbeta CDR3 regions. After extraction, genomic DNA underwent amplification by bias-controlled multiplex PCR, followed by high-throughput sequencing. The paper's data handling went like this. To quantify the absolute abundance of each unique TCRbeta CDR3 region, sequences were collapsed and filtered. Usable DNA was measured by amplifying reference genes present in all nucleated cells, and TCRbeta template counts were normalized to that usable DNA to estimate T cell fraction. Repertoire TCRs were annotated as SARS-CoV-2-specific when V gene, CDR3 amino acid sequence and J gene were exactly matched to a known reactive TCR set. The reference SARS-CoV-2 TCR set was obtained from MIRA and was filtered for enrichment in COVID-19-positive ImmuneCODE repertoires, whereby public or cross-reactive TCRs were removed. Using the MIRA antigens, annotated TCRs were further analysed by specific ORF or by position within an ORF. Breadth was defined as the number of annotated unique rearrangements divided by the total number of unique productive rearrangements, and depth was defined as the summed frequency of the annotated unique rearrangements. TCR breadth was compared between groups using two-sided Wilcoxon rank-sum tests. TCRdb mirrors the immuneACCESS table, restricted to in-frame sequences. Some clones are absent from its copies; in checked studies, under half trace to an unresolved V gene, and the reason for the others is unknown. V, J and clone size were drawn from that table, and D and trimming were deduced from the DNA. The sample table lists more than 400,000 clones, around 92% of them with a count of one. The ten largest account for about 1.7% of the sample.

The treatment or condition label of this sample denotes: some 20 received Ad26.COV2.S at low or high dose, single or two shots; several received placebo; per-sample allocation not given. For vaccine and placebo recipients, repertoires were sequenced using samples collected on day 63 after the first injection. Between 29 July and 7 August 2020, Cohort 1b enrolled approximately 26 adults aged 18-55 years at one site in Boston, USA. As a vaccine, Ad26.COV2.S was a replication-incompetent adenovirus type 26 vector that expressed a prefusion-stabilized SARS-CoV-2 spike protein derived from the original Wuhan strain. The sample belongs to a study of Ad26.COV2.S vaccination and SARS-CoV-2 variants (dated by TCRdb to the early 2020s). Study-wide context: Donors in the vaccine arm were drawn from COV1001, a phase I-IIa trial of Ad26.COV2.S in healthy adults that was multicentre, randomized, double-blind and placebo-controlled. Ad26.COV2.S was administered intramuscularly at a dose of 5x10^10 or 1x10^11 viral particles, either as one shot or as two shots given 56 days apart. Trial participants were randomized into five groups of five: low-dose or high-dose Ad26.COV2.S given once or twice, or placebo on both occasions. Sequencing of the TCRbeta repertoire served to evaluate the specificity and breadth of SARS-CoV-2-reactive T cell receptors following Ad26.COV2.S vaccination. The TCR-sequenced set comprised about 32 samples: about 19 Ad26.COV2.S vaccine recipients, 5 placebo recipients and 8 SARS-CoV-2 convalescent individuals. Investigators remained blinded to trial group allocation during experiments and outcome assessment.

General conclusions and limits of the study: The study lacked the statistical power to compare responses across vaccine doses or regimens. Vaccine and placebo recipients had comparable non-spike TCR breadth, which fits with the vaccine containing only spike. After vaccination, spike-specific CD8+ and CD4+ T cell responses were reported to show substantial breadth. Ad26.COV2.S recipients had higher spike-specific TCR breadth than placebo recipients (P = 0.0014). The authors noted that total T cell responses may have been underestimated by the TCR breadth and depth analyses.

This TCR came from a person between 18 and 59 years old who received the Ad26.COV2.S COVID-19 vaccine or a placebo. Specimen: peripheral blood, collected in a trial of Ad26.COV2.S vaccine versus placebo.

The CDR3 corresponds to CASSQEGLAAETQYF. The DNA reads as follows: TGCGCCAGCAGCCAAGAGGGACTAGCGGCAGAGACCCAGTACTTC. The V gene is TRBV4-1 and the J gene is TRBJ2-5; 11 junctional bases match TRBD2. V is trimmed back by 0 bases and J by 4 bases, and the junction contains 1 base that no gene match accounts for. The CDR3 runs 15 residues from the cysteine to the phenylalanine. The entry retains the CDR3 DNA only, 45 bases that are in frame from base 1. CDR1 is given as MGHRA and CDR2 as YSYEKL, both from the germline V gene.